What follows is one TCR beta chain and its context. The repertoire was sequenced with immunoSEQ multiplex PCR; TCRdb's copy has only in-frame clones and lacks some. The sample records about 100,000 clones, 85% to 95% being singletons. The sample originates from a study of technical replicates of blood from several donors. Germline-derived CDR1 and CDR2 are SGDLS and YYNGEE. This CDR3 spans 13 amino acids. Trimming pared 3 bases from V and 7 bases from J, leaving 13 bases between. The genes are TRBV9 and TRBJ1-1; perhaps TRBD1 as D (5 bases). Sequencing was done on a sample of T cells isolated from PBMCs. The receptor was derived from a human donor in good health. The CDR3 DNA sequence: TGTGCCAGCAGCGCCGGGACTGCGAGTGAAGCTTTCTTT. This codes for CASSAGTASEAFF. The full variable domain, in which reference TRBV9 and TRBJ1-1 provide the parts outside the CDR3, is DSGVTQTPKHLITATGQRVTLRCSPRSGDLSVYWYQQSLDQGLQFLIQYYNGEERAKGNILERFSAQQFPDLHSELNLSSLELGDSALYFCASSAGTASEAFFGQGTRLTVV.